A single sample gave rise to the 14 T cell receptor beta chains below, sequenced in a study of shared clonotypes between healthy human individuals. Only in-frame clones appear in the TCRdb table, and some are missing; sequencing was by immunoSEQ multiplex PCR. The sample shows some 1,100,000 clones, roughly 74% of them seen only once. The source material was memory CD4+ T cells from PBMCs. Noted subset: CD45RA-negative fraction. The receptor source for this set is a man aged 18-30 years in good health. Some clones in this sample may be carry-over from other donors' samples.

This clone was seen a handful of times. V usage is TRBV6-6 and J usage is TRBJ2-7; 8 bases match TRBD1. The V gene end was trimmed by 8 bases and the J gene end by 3 bases; junction bases not matched to a gene: 9. The CDR3 extends over 14 amino acids. CDR1 MNHNY and CDR2 SVGAGI come from the germline V gene (reference sequence). The CDR3 protein is CASRAGQAYYEQYF. DNA for the CDR3: TGTGCCAGCCGGGCGGGACAGGCCTACTACGAGCAGTACTTC.

The chain uses TRBV28 and TRBJ1-2; a weak D match, TRBD1 (5 bases). V shed 6 bases and J shed 6 bases, with 29 bases lying between them. Germline V gene lookup returns CDR1 MDHEN and CDR2 SYDVKM. The length of the CDR3 is 18 residues. Here the CDR3 DNA reads TGTGCCAGCAGCTCGCCTGGGGCGGCAAGAAGACACCCCCATGGCTACACCTTC. Translating it yields CASSSPGAARRHPHGYTF.

The rearrangement joins TRBV4-2 to TRBJ1-4, with D possibly matching TRBD1 (6 bases). Trimming stripped 1 base from V and 4 bases from J, with 13 bases between. CDR1 is LGHNA, CDR2 YNFKEQ, per germline. This CDR3 is built from 16 residues. Written as DNA, the CDR3 is TGTGCCAGCAGCCAAGTTGAGGGGGGCGTTAATGAAAAACTGTTTTTT. Its translation: CASSQVEGGVNEKLFF.

This chain joins TRBV28 and TRBJ2-6; 12 positions agree with TRBD1. Germline trimming cut 8 bases from V and 4 bases from J; bases unmatched to any gene: 9. The CDR3 runs to 17 residues. Germline CDR1 is MDHEN and CDR2 is SYDVKM. The CDR3 DNA reads TGTGCCAGCCAATGGGGACAGGGGGCGTTCGGGGCCAACGTCCTGACTTTC. It is translated as CASQWGQGAFGANVLTF. The full variable domain, in which reference TRBV28 and TRBJ2-6 provide the parts outside the CDR3, is DVKVTQSSRYLVKRTGEKVFLECVQDMDHENMFWYRQDPGLGLRLIYFSYDVKMKEKGDIPEGYSVSREKKERFSLILESASTNQTSMYLCASQWGQGAFGANVLTFGAGSRLTVL.

The gene calls are TRBV7-8 and TRBJ2-7; 8 positions match TRBD2. Per the germline V gene, CDR1 is SGHVS and CDR2 is FQNEAQ. This CDR3 contains 13 residues. With V trimmed by 11 bases and J by 1 base, 7 bases remained unmatched. For the CDR3, the DNA is TGTGCCTCTCGGGTAGCGGGATCCTACGAGCAGTACTTC. Protein sequence: CASRVAGSYEQYF.

As DNA, the CDR3 is TGTGCCAGCAGCTTAGACCAGGGATCGATCTATGGCTACACCTTC. It codes for CASSLDQGSIYGYTF. This rearrangement joins TRBV11-2 to TRBJ1-2, with D possibly being TRBD1 (5 bases). Germline assignment: CDR1 SGHAT and CDR2 FQNNGV. The V end was cut by 0 bases, the J end by 4 bases, with 12 bases between. The CDR3 spans 15 residues.

The chain employs TRBV19 and TRBJ1-5; D call uncertain. This CDR3 spans 16 amino acids. The germline CDR1 and CDR2 sequences are LNHDA and SQIVND (reference sequence). The V and J ends lost 6 bases and 0 bases respectively, with 15 bases between them. The CDR3 nucleotides are TGTGCCAGTAGCCAACCGGGCCTATATAGCAATCAGCCCCAGCATTTT. Translated: CASSQPGLYSNQPQHF.

This clone was recorded a few times. The genes are TRBV5-1 and TRBJ2-7; 9 positions agree with TRBD2. CDR3 length: 16 amino acids. The J segment lost 4 bases and the V segment lost 1 base, leaving 9 bases of the junction unmatched. Germline CDR1 is SGHRS and CDR2 is YFSETQ. The CDR3 DNA sequence: TGCGCCAGCAGCTTGTCCATTCTGCGGGGGGGGTACGAGCAGTACTTC. Translation: CASSLSILRGGYEQYF.

This sequence joins TRBV28 and TRBJ1-2; maybe TRBD1 (5 bases). The CDR3 spans 17 residues. V lost 6 bases, J lost 2 bases, and 22 bases lay in between. Germline assignment: CDR1 MDHEN and CDR2 SYDVKM. DNA for the CDR3: TGTGCCAGCAGAACCCCGACGAGGGGTTCGGAAAACTATGGCTACACCTTC. This translates into CASRTPTRGSENYGYTF.

The chain links TRBV10-1 to TRBJ2-3; D is perhaps TRBD2 (5 bases). Germline V gives CDR1 WNHNN, CDR2 SYGVQD (reference sequence). The CDR3 consists of 15 residues. Between the trimmed V and J ends, which lost 10 bases and 2 bases, there was a span of 19 bases. The CDR3: CAKEPLSGPTDTQYF. CDR3 coding DNA: TGCGCCAAAGAACCCCTCAGCGGACCCACAGATACGCAGTATTTT.

This clone appeared once. The chain recombines TRBV2 with TRBJ2-4; D uncertain. The CDR3 runs 15 residues. Germline lookup yields CDR1 SNHLY and CDR2 FYNNEI. Deletions cut 3 bases from V and 3 bases from J, with 12 bases between. Here the CDR3 reads CASSDGFFGKNIQYF. The CDR3 DNA follows: TGTGCCAGCAGTGATGGGTTCTTTGGCAAAAACATTCAGTACTTC.

A note on this clone: Other DNA sequences in the sample encode the same CDR3. The rearrangement links TRBV18 to TRBJ1-1; D may be TRBD1 (5 bases). CDR1 is KGHSH and CDR2 is LQKENI in the germline V gene. This CDR3 spans 13 amino acids. V was cut by 4 bases and J by 1 base, with 7 bases left in between. DNA for the CDR3: TGTGCCAGCTCACGCGACAGGAACACTGAAGCTTTCTTT. This translates into CASSRDRNTEAFF. The variable domain in full, completed from reference TRBV18 and TRBJ1-1, reads NAGVMQNPRHLVRRRGQEARLRCSPMKGHSHVYWYRQLPEEGLKFMVYLQKENIIDESGMPKERFSAEFPKEGPSILRIQQVVRGDSAAYFCASSRDRNTEAFFGQGTRLTVV.

The V and J genes are TRBV6-4 and TRBJ1-1; D may be TRBD1 (6 bases). The CDR3 loop spans 15 amino acids. Germline assignment: CDR1 MRHNA and CDR2 SNTAGT. Trimming shortened V by 2 bases and J by 0 bases, and 10 bases separated the two germline ends. The CDR3 sequence is CASSDRRDMNTEAFF. In DNA form, the CDR3 reads TGTGCCAGCAGTGACCGGCGGGACATGAACACTGAAGCTTTCTTT.

In this sample, this clone turned up once. The genes are TRBV10-3 and TRBJ2-3, with a weak D call TRBD2 (6 bases). V was cut by 10 bases and J by 4 bases, with 21 bases left in between. Germline-derived CDR1 and CDR2 are ENHRY and SYGVKD. The length of the CDR3 is 15 residues. CDR3 sequence: CATRSGSKQADTQYF. CDR3 coding DNA: TGTGCCACCAGAAGCGGGTCAAAGCAAGCAGATACGCAGTATTTT.